The present entry profiles one TCR beta chain with its context. Its antigen remains unknown. This specimen belongs to a study of shared clonotypes between healthy human individuals. Study background: CD8 memory received one plate per donor, CD8 naive two, CD4 memory three and CD4 naive three. Broader study findings: The four-donor shared clonotypes exceeded non-shared clonotypes in generation probability, with non-shared ones scoring lower. Larger richness was generally estimated for naive than memory subsets.

CDR3 size: 16 residues. Trimming removed 3 bases from V and 4 bases from J; junction bases left unmatched: 10. Per germline, CDR1 SGHDT and CDR2 YYEEEE. Adults of Caucasian background living in Nashville, Tennessee made up all donors. Profiling relied on immunoSEQ multiplex PCR, and the TCRdb table lists in-frame clones only, not all of them. Altogether some 2,400,000 clones are present, around 95% being singletons, with the ten largest covering roughly 0.13%. Sequencing was done on a sample of naive CD4+ T cells sorted from blood. This sample's subset: CD45RA+ positively selected. The TCR sequence derives from a man aged 18 to 29 in good health. The chain joins TRBV5-6 to TRBJ1-2; 9 nucleotides match TRBD1. This CDR3 reads CASSSGTGYRGYGYTF. In DNA, the CDR3 is TGTGCCAGCAGCTCCGGGACAGGGTACCGAGGCTATGGCTACACCTTC.